Sequencing of this T cell receptor beta chain was carried out in a study of cytomegalovirus exposure and HLA in healthy donors. Points from the study as a whole: With high specificity and sensitivity, the classifier reportedly diagnosed cytomegalovirus status.

The primer mix had 60 Vbeta and 13 Jbeta primers. Libraries were prepared by immunoSEQ multiplex PCR; TCRdb keeps only in-frame clonotypes and omits some of them. The sample yields about 160,000 clones, roughly 78% seen once. Concerning this clone: Its antigen is not identified.

The CDR3 is 13 residues long. Trimming removed 0 bases from V and 7 bases from J, with 10 bases in between. Per the germline V gene, CDR1 is SGDLS and CDR2 is YYNGEE. This clonotype was sampled from a man in his forties in good health and CMV-seropositive. What was sequenced was PBMCs. The chain couples TRBV9 to TRBJ1-1; D is possibly TRBD1 (5 bases). The CDR3: CASSVVPGIEAFF. The CDR3 DNA reads as TGTGCCAGCAGCGTAGTCCCAGGGATTGAAGCTTTCTTT.